This T cell receptor (beta chain) was recorded in a study of T cells in Graves' hyperthyroidism and ophthalmopathy. Study details: Pretreatment peripheral blood was obtained at initial diagnosis.

The CDR3 covers 12 residues. Trimming shortened V by 2 bases and J by 5 bases, and 7 bases separated the two germline ends. Per germline, CDR1 MNHNS and CDR2 SASEGT. Amplified TCR beta CDR3 regions came from RNA transcripts. The TCR CDR3 was amplified in a first-round RT-PCR using the HTBI primer set. TCRdb reprocessed the multiplex PCR reads with MiXCR, giving one entry per CDR3 protein. The data contain 550,000 to 700,000 distinct CDR3 sequences, 14% to 15% of them seen just once; the ten biggest clones take up roughly 4.5%. Details on this clonotype: Its antigen remains unknown.

General study results and limits: The blood repertoire included most of the expanded thyroid clonotypes above 0.001. Ophthalmopathy onset followed model prediction by a median around six months.

Fresh peripheral blood, around 9.3 ml, was the source of the PBMCs. The chain recombines TRBV6-1 with TRBJ2-7; D unclear. The sample comprised blood. The TCR comes from a woman aged 35 to 49 with Graves' ophthalmopathy. The CDR3 reads CASSELTHEQYF. The CDR3 nucleotides are TGTGCCAGCAGTGAACTGACACACGAGCAGTACTTC.